Shown below are 6 T cell receptor beta chains from a single sample sequenced in a study of T cells in Graves' hyperthyroidism and ophthalmopathy. The TCR beta CDR3 regions underwent amplification using RNA transcripts as the source. Initially, a first-round RT-PCR of the TCR CDR3 employed the HTBI primer set. Each CDR3 protein gets one entry after TCRdb re-called the multiplex PCR reads with MiXCR. The sample comprises 700,000 or so distinct CDR3 sequences, roughly 15% of which are singletons, and roughly an eighth rests with the top ten. Material for sequencing was blood. These receptors originate from a woman between 50 and 59 years old with Graves' ophthalmopathy.

Concerning this clonotype itself: A much bigger clone sits one base away, suggesting this may be a read error. V is TRBV28 and J is TRBJ1-1; 8 bases match TRBD1. This CDR3 region has 13 residues. Germline CDR1 MDHEN, CDR2 SYDVKM. As DNA, the CDR3 is TGTGCCAGCAGAAGGGACAGGAGCACTGGAGCTTTCTTT. Translated, it gives CASRRDRSTGAFF.

This clonotype was counted ten times or more. The rearrangement uses TRBV20-1 and TRBJ2-3; 13 nucleotides line up with TRBD2. CDR1 and CDR2 from the germline V gene are DFQATT and SNEGSKA (reference sequence). J was trimmed by 3 bases and V by 1 base; bases with no gene match: 1. The CDR3 is 15 amino acids. The CDR3 reads CSARGTSGRTDTQYF. CDR3 DNA sequence: TGCAGTGCTAGAGGGACTAGCGGGAGAACAGATACGCAGTATTTT.

This clonotype was seen many times. The V and J genes are TRBV6-2 or TRBV6-3 and TRBJ2-5, with 11 nucleotides matching TRBD2. CDR1 and CDR2 (germline): MNHEY, SVGEGT. With 2 bases clipped from V and 1 base from J, the junction kept 18 bases outside the gene matches. The CDR3 extends over 21 amino acids. CDR3 in amino acids: CASSYRRQTSGIIGSQETQYF. The CDR3 DNA is TGTGCCAGCAGTTACAGACGACAGACTAGCGGGATAATCGGTTCCCAAGAGACCCAGTACTTC.

The gene calls are TRBV2 and TRBJ2-3; D is possibly TRBD1 (6 bases). The germline V gene encodes CDR1 SNHLY and CDR2 FYNNEI. The CDR3 runs to 15 residues. V dropped 3 bases and J dropped 2 bases, with 12 bases sitting between them. The CDR3: CASSDGTRYTDTQYF. CDR3 DNA: TGTGCCAGCAGTGATGGGACAAGGTACACAGATACGCAGTATTTT.

This clonotype was counted ten times or more. The chain employs TRBV18 and TRBJ2-7; D remains unclear. Trimming stripped 0 bases from V and 4 bases from J, with 7 bases between. The CDR3 length is 13 residues. The germline V gene encodes CDR1 KGHSH and CDR2 LQKENI. In nucleotides, the CDR3 is TGTGCCAGCTCACCACCAGGTGGTTACGAGCAGTACTTC. Translated, it gives CASSPPGGYEQYF.

This clonotype appeared many times. This sequence joins TRBV18 and TRBJ2-5, with a weak D call TRBD1 (5 bases). V was trimmed by 5 bases and J by 4 bases, leaving 14 bases between them. CDR1 is KGHSH and CDR2 is LQKENI in the germline V gene. The CDR3 loop spans 14 amino acids. In nucleotides, the CDR3 is TGTGCCAGCTCATCAGGGAAGGGTGGAGAGACCCAGTACTTC. It encodes CASSSGKGGETQYF.